This T cell receptor beta chain derives from a study of T cells in Graves' hyperthyroidism and ophthalmopathy. This clonotype was seen at least ten times. The investigators amplified TCR beta CDR3 regions from RNA transcripts. During a first-round RT-PCR of the TCR CDR3, the HTBI primer set was used. TCRdb independently ran MiXCR on the multiplex PCR reads; one entry per CDR3 protein. The table has hundreds of thousands of distinct CDR3 sequences, 11% to 15% seen once; the top ten hold under 30%. This CDR3 comprises 16 residues. The germline CDR1 and CDR2 sequences are PRHDT and FYEKMQ (reference sequence). Losses at the gene ends were 4 bases for V and 5 bases for J; bases not matched to a gene: 7.

Material: blood. V usage is TRBV13 and J usage is TRBJ2-3; TRBD2 matches at 12 bases. This sequence was found in a woman between 25 and 40 years old with Graves' hyperthyroidism. The CDR3 loop reads CASSSRGGLAGDTQYF. CDR3 nucleotides: TGTGCCAGCAGCTCCAGGGGGGGACTAGCGGGAGATACGCAGTATTTT.